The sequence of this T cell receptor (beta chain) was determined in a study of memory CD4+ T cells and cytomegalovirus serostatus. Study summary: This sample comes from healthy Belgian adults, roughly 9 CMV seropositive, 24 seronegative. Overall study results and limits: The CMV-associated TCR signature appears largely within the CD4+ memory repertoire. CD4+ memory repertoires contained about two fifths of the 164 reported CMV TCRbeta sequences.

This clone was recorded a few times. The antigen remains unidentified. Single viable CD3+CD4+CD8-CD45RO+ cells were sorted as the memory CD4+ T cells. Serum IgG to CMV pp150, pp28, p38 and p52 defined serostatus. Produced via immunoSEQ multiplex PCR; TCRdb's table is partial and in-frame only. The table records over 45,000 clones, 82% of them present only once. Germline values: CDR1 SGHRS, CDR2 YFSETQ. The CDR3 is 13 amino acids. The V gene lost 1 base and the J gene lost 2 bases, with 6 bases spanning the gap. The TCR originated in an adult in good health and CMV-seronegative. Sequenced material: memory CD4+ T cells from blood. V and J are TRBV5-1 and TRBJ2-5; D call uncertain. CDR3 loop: CASSLNFQETQYF. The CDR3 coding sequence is TGCGCCAGCAGCTTGAATTTTCAAGAGACCCAGTACTTC.